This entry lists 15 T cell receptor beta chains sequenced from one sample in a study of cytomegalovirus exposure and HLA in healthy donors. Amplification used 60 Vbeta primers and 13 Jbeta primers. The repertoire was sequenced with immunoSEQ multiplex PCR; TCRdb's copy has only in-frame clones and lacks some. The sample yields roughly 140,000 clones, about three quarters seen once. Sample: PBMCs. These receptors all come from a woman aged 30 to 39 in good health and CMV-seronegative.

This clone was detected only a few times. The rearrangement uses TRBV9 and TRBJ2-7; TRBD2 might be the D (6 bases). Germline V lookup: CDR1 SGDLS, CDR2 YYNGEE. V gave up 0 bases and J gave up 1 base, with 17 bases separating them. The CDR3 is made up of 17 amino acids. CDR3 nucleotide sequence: TGTGCCAGCAGCGTAGGGGGCGGGGCAGGCGCTTCCTACGAGCAGTACTTC. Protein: CASSVGGGAGASYEQYF.

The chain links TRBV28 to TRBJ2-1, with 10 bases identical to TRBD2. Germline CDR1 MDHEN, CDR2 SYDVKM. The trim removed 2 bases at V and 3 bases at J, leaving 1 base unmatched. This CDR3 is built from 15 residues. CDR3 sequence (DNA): TGTGCCAGCAGTTTAAGCGGGAGGGGCTACAATGAGCAGTTCTTC. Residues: CASSLSGRGYNEQFF.

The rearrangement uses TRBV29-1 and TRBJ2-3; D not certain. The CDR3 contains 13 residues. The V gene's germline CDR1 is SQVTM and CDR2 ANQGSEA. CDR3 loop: CSFIEQGTDTQYF. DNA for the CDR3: TGCAGTTTCATCGAGCAGGGCACAGATACGCAGTATTTT.

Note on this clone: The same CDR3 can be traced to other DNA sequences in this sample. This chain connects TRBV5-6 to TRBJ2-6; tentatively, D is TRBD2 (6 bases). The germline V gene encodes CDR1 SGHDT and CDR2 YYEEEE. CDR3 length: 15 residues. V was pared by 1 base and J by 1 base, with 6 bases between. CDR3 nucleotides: TGTGCCAGCAGCTTGCGGGGGTCTGGGGCCAACGTCCTGACTTTC. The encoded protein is CASSLRGSGANVLTF.

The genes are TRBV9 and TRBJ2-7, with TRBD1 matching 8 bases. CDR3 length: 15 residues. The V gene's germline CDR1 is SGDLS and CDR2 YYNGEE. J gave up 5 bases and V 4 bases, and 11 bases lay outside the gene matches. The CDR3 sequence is CASSPGQGPFNEQYF. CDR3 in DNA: TGTGCCAGCAGCCCCGGACAGGGCCCGTTCAACGAGCAGTACTTC.

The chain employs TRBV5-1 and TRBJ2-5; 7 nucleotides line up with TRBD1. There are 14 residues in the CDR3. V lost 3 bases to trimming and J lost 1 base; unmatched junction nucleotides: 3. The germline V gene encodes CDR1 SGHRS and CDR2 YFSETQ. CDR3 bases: TGCGCCAGCAGCTCTACAGGGGCCCAAGAGACCCAGTACTTC. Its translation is CASSSTGAQETQYF.

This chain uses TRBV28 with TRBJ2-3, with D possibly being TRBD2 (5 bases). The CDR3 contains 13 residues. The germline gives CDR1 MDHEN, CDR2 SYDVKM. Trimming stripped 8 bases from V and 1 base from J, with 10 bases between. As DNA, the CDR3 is TGTGCCAGCCGGGATCTCGGCACAGATACGCAGTATTTT. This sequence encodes CASRDLGTDTQYF.

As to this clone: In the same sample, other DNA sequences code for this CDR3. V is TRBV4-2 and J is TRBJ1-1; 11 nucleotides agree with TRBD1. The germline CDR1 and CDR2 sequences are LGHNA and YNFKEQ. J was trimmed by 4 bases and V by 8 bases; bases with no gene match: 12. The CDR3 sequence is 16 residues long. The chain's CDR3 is CASSSGTGGIGTEAFF. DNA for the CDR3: TGTGCCAGCTCTTCCGGGACAGGGGGGATCGGCACTGAAGCTTTCTTT.

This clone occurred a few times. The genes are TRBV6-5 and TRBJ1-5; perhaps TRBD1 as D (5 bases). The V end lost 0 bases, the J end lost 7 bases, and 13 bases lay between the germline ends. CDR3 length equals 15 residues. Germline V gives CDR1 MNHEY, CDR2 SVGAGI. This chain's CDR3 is CASSYSGGGDQPQHF. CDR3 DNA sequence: TGTGCCAGCAGTTACTCGGGGGGAGGGGACCAGCCCCAGCATTTT.

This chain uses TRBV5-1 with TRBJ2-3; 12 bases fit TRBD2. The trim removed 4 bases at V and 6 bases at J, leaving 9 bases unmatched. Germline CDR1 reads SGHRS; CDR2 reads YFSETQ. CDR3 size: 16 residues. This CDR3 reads CASSTASGRAADTQYF. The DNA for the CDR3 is TGCGCCAGCAGCACCGCTAGCGGGAGGGCCGCGGATACGCAGTATTTT.

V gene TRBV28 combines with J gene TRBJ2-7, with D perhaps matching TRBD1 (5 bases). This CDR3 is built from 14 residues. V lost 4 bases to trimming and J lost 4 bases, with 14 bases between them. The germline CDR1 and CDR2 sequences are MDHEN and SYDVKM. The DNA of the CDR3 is TGTGCCAGCAGTTCGATGACAGCAAGATACGAGCAGTACGTC. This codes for CASSSMTARYEQYV.

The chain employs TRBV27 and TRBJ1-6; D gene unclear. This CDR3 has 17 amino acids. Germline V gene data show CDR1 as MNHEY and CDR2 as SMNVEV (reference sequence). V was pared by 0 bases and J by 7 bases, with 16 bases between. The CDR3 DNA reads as TGTGCCAGCAGTTTATCGGAGGGTGTAGAGCGGAATTCACCCCTCCACTTT. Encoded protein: CASSLSEGVERNSPLHF.

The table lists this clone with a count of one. The DNA of the CDR3 is TGTGCCAGCAGCCCTCTTATAGGGGACAGCTCCAAGAGCTCCTACGAGCAGTACGTC. This sequence encodes CASSPLIGDSSKSSYEQYV. The chain couples TRBV7-8 to TRBJ2-7; 7 positions agree with TRBD1. Germline loops: CDR1 SGHVS, CDR2 FQNEAQ. This CDR3 has 19 amino acids. Trimming cost V 5 bases and J 0 bases; bases outside gene matches: 19.

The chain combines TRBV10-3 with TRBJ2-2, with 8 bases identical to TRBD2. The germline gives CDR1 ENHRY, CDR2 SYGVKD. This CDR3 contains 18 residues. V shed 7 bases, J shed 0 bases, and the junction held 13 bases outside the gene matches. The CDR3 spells CAINPGTRATTNTGELFF. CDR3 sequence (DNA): TGTGCCATCAACCCCGGGACTAGGGCTACGACGAACACCGGGGAGCTGTTTTTT.

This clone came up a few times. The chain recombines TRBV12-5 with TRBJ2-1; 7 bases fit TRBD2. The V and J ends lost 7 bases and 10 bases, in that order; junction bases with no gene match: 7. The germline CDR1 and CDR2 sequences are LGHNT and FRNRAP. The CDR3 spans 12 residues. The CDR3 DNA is TGTGCTAGTGCCCTGGGGCGGGGGGAGCAGTTCTTC. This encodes CASALGRGEQFF.